Below, one T cell receptor beta chain is given with its context. Its antigen is as yet unknown. The sample originates from a study of T cells in Graves' hyperthyroidism and ophthalmopathy. From RNA transcripts, TCR beta CDR3 regions were amplified. Initially, a first-round RT-PCR of the TCR CDR3 employed the HTBI primer set. TCRdb redid the calling of the multiplex PCR reads with MiXCR, one entry per CDR3 protein. The sample has about 840,000 distinct CDR3 sequences; 38% are singletons. General observations from the study: Also found in blood were most expanded thyroid clonotypes above 0.001.

Germline V CDR1 and CDR2: ENHRY, SYGVKD. With 3 bases clipped from V and 6 bases from J, the junction kept 8 bases outside the gene matches. This CDR3 contains 15 residues. The specimen sequenced was blood. The receptor was isolated from a man younger than 30 with Graves' hyperthyroidism. This chain links TRBV10-3 with TRBJ1-5, with 7 bases aligning to TRBD1. The CDR3 nucleotides read TGTGCCATCAGTGACTCCGACAGGGAGGGTCAGCCCCAGCATTTT. Encoded protein: CAISDSDREGQPQHF.